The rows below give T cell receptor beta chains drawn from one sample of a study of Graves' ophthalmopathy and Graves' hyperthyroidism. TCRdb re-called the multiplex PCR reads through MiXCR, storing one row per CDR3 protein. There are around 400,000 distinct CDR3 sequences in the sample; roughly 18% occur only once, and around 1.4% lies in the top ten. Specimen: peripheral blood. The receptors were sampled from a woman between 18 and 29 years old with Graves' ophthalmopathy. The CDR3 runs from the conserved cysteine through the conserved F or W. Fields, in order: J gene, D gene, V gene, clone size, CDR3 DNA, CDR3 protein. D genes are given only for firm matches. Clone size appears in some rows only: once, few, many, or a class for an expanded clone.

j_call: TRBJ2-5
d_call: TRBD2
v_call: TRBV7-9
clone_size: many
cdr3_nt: TGTGCCAGCAGCTCGGCGATTTGGGCTAGCGGGGGGCGACGGGGCAGAGAGACCCAGTACTTC
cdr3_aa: CASSSAIWASGGRRGRETQYF

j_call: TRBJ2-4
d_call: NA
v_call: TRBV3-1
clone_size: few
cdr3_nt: TGTGCCAGCAGCCCTACCCCGATCGACCCGAACCCTGGGGTGGAGTACTTC
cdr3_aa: CASSPTPIDPNPGVEYF

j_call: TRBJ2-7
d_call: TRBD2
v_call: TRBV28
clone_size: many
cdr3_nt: TGTGCCAGCAGTTTTGTTGGACTAGCGGGAGGTTTGGGCTACGAGCAGTACTTC
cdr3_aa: CASSFVGLAGGLGYEQYF

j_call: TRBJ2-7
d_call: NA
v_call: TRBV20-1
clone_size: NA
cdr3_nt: TGCAGTGCTAGAAACGCAAGGGGGACTAAGTACGAGCAGTACTTC
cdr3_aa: CSARNARGTKYEQYF

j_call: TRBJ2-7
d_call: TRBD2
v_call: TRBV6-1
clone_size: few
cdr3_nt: TGTGCCAGCAGATTCGGGGGGAGCTACGAGCAGTACTTC
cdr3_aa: CASRFGGSYEQYF

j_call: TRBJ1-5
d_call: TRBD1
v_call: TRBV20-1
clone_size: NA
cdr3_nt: TGCAGTGCCGACGGGACAGGGGGCATCAATCAGCCCCAGCATTTT
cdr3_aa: CSADGTGGINQPQHF

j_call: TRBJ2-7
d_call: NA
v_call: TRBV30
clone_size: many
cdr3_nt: TGTGCCTGGAGTGTATCCACCCAGGGCTACGAGCAGTACTTC
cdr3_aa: CAWSVSTQGYEQYF

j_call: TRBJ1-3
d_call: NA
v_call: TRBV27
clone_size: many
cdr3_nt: TGTGCCAGCAGTTTTCGGGCTGGAAACACCATATATTTT
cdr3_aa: CASSFRAGNTIYF

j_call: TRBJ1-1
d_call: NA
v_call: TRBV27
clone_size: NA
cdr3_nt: TGTGCCAGCAGTTTCGGCAACATGAACACTGAAGCTTTCTTT
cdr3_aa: CASSFGNMNTEAFF

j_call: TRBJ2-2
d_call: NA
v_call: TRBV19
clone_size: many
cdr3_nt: TGTGCCAGTGGACTTTACACCGGGGAGCTGTTTTTT
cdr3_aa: CASGLYTGELFF

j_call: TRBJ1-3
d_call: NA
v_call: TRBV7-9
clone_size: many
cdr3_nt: TGTGCCAGCAGCTACCAAACGCGTACCCCATATTTT
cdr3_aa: CASSYQTRTPYF

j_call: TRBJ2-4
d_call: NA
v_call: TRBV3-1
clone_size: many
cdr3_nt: TGTGCCAGCAGCCAACCTCCTGGGCAGGGTGCGAGGAACATTCAGTACTTC
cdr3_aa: CASSQPPGQGARNIQYF

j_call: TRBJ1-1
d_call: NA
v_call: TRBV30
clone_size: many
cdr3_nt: TGTGCCTGGAGTGTCCTGGGGAGCACTGAAGCTTTCTTT
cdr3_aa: CAWSVLGSTEAFF

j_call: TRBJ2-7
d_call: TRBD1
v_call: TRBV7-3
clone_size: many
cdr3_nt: TGTGCCAGCCCGGACAGGGGGGCCTACGAGCAGTACTTC
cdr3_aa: CASPDRGAYEQYF

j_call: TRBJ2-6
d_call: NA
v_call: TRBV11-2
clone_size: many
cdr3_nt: TGTGCCAGCAGCTTAGAAGCCTCGCCAGGGGCGTCTGGGGCCAACGTCCTGACTTTC
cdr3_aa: CASSLEASPGASGANVLTF

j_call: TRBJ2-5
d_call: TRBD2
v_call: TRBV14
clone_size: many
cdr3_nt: TGTGCCAGCAGCCAACCTCGGACTAGCGGGAGAGGGGGGACCCAGTACTTC
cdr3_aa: CASSQPRTSGRGGTQYF

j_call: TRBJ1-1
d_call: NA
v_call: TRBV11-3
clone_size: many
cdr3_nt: TGTGCCAGCAGCTTTTATCCCGGGCACAGAATGAACACTGAAGCTTTCTTT
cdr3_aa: CASSFYPGHRMNTEAFF

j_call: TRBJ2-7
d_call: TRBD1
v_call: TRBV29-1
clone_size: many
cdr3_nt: TGCAGCGTTGACAACAGGGGCAACGAGCAGTACTTC
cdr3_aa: CSVDNRGNEQYF

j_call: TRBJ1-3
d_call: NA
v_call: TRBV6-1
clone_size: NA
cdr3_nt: TGTGCCAGCTGGGCCGGGACGGAGGGAAACACCATATATTTT
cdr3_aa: CASWAGTEGNTIYF

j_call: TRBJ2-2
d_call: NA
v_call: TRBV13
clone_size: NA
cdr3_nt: TGTGCCAGCACACCCGGGGTCGGGGAGCTGTTTTTT
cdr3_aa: CASTPGVGELFF

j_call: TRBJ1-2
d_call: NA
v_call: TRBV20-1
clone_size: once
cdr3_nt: TGCAGTGCTAGAGATATGGGACTCCTTGGCTACACCTTC
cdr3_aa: CSARDMGLLGYTF

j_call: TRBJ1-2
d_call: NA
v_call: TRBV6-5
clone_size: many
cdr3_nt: TGTGCCAGCACCGCAGGGGAGGTAGTTGGCTACACCTTC
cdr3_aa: CASTAGEVVGYTF

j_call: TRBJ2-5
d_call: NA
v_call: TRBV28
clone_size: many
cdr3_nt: TGTGCCAGCAGTCCGGGAATCGACGAGACCCAGTACTTC
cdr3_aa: CASSPGIDETQYF

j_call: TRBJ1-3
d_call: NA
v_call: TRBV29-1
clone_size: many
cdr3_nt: TGCAGCGTTGGGGGAACTGGGACTGGAAACACCATATATTTT
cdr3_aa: CSVGGTGTGNTIYF

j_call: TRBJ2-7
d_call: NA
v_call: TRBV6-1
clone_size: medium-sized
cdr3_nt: TGTGCCAGCAGTGAAGGTCTTAAGCAGTACTTC
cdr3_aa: CASSEGLKQYF

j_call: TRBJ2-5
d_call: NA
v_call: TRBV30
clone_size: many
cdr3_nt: TGTGCCTGGAGTCACCCGGGACACTCACAAGAGACCCAGTACTTC
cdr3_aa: CAWSHPGHSQETQYF

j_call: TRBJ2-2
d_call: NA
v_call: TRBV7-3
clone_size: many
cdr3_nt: TGTGCCAGCAGCTCAACTTTGACTAGTGACACCGGGGAGCTGTTTTTT
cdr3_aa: CASSSTLTSDTGELFF

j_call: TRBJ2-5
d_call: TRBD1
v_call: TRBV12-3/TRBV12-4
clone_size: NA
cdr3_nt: TGTGCCAGCAGTGGGACAGGGAGGCAAGAGACCCAGTACTTC
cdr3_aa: CASSGTGRQETQYF

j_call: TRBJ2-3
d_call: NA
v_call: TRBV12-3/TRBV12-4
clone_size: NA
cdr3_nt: TGTGCCAGCAGTTTTTACCCGGGTAGGGCAGATACGCAGTATTTT
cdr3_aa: CASSFYPGRADTQYF

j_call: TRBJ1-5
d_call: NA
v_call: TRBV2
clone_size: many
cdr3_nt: TGTGCCAGCAGTGAAGGAGGGCAATCCAATCAGCCCCAGCATTTT
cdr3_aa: CASSEGGQSNQPQHF

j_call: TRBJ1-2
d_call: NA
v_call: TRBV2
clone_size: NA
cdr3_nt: TGTGCCAGCAGTCAAGGGGAGGTAAACGGCTACACCTTC
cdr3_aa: CASSQGEVNGYTF

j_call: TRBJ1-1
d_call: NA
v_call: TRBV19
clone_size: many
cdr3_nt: TGTGCCAGTAGTAAGCGCGACACTGAAGCTTTCTTT
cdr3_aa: CASSKRDTEAFF

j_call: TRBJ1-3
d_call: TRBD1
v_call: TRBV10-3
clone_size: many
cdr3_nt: TGTGCCATCAGTGACTCCGGGACAGGGGGAGAACTATATTTT
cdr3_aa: CAISDSGTGGELYF

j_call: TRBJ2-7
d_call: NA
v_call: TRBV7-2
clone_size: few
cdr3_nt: TGTGCCAGCAGCTTAGCAGGGGGGGTTTTTTCGTACGAGCAGTACTTC
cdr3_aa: CASSLAGGVFSYEQYF

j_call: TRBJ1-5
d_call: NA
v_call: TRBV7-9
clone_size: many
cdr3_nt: TGTGCCAGCAGCCCGGTCATGGGCAATCAGCCCCAGCATTTT
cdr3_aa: CASSPVMGNQPQHF

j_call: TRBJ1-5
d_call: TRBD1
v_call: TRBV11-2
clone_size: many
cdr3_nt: TGTGCCAGCAGCTTCCCCCTGACAGGGGGCGGCAATCAGCCCCAGCATTTT
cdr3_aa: CASSFPLTGGGNQPQHF

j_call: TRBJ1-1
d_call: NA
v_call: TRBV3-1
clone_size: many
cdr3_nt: TGTGCCAGCAGGGGGTTAGGGATGAACACTGAAGCTTTCTTT
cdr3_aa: CASRGLGMNTEAFF

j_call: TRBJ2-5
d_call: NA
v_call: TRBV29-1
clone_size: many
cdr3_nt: TGCAGCGTTGACGCCTCCGTGGGGGCCGCGGAGACCCAGTACTTC
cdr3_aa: CSVDASVGAAETQYF

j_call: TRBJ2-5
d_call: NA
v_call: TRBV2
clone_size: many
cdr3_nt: TGTGCCAGCAGTGGCAGGAAAAGAGAGACCCAGTACTTC
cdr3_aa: CASSGRKRETQYF

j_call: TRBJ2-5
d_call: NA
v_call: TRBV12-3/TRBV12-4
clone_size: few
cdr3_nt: TGTGCCAGCAGTTTAATGGCGGGGATTCAAGAGACCCAGTACTTC
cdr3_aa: CASSLMAGIQETQYF

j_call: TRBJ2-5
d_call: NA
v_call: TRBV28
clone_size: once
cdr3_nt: TGTGCCAGCAGTCGACCAAGCGGAGAAGAGACCCAGTACTTC
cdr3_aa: CASSRPSGEETQYF

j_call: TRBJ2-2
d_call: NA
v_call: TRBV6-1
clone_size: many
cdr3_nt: TGTGCCAGCAGTGAAAGAGTAGACAGGATAGGTACCGGGGAGCTGTTTTTT
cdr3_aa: CASSERVDRIGTGELFF

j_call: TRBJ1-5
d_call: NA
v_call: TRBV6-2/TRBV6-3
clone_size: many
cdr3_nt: TGTGCCAGCAGTTACTCGGGCCCCCAAAACCAGCCCCAGCATTTT
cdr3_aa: CASSYSGPQNQPQHF

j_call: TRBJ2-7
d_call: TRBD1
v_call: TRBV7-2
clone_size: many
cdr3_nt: TGTGCCAGCAGCTTAGCGGGGACAGATTCCTACGAGCAGTACTTC
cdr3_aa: CASSLAGTDSYEQYF

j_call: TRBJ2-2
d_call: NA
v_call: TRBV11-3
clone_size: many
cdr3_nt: TGTGCCAGCAGCTTAGGACCGTTTTCGAACACCGGGGAGCTGTTTTTT
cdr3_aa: CASSLGPFSNTGELFF

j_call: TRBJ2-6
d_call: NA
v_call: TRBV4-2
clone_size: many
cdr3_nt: TGTGCCAGCAGCCAAGCCAACAGGGGAGGGACTGGGGCCAACGTCCTGACTTTC
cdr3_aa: CASSQANRGGTGANVLTF

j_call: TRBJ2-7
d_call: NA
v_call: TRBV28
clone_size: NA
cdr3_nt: TGTGCCAGCAGTTTACGGCAGGGCGAGCAGTACTTC
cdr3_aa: CASSLRQGEQYF

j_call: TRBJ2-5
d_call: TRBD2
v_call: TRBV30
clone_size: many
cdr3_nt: TGTGCCTGGAACCTGGGGAGCGGGGGGCGAGGGGTCGAAGAGACCCAGTACTTC
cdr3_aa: CAWNLGSGGRGVEETQYF

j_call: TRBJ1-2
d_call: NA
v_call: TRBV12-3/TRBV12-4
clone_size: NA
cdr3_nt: TGTGCCAGCAGTCGAGGGCGGGGCTACACCTTC
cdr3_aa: CASSRGRGYTF

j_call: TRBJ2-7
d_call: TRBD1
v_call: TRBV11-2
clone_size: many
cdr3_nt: TGTGCCAGCAGCTTTGGGTCACAGGGGGCGGGAGAGCAGTACTTC
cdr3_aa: CASSFGSQGAGEQYF

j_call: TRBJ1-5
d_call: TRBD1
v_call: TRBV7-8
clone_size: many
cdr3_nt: TGTGCCAGCAGCGCTACAGGGGGTGCTCAGCCCCAGCATTTT
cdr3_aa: CASSATGGAQPQHF

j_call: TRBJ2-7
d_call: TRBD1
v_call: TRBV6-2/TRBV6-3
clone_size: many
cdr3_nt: TGTGCCAGCAGTGAGGGACAGGTATCCTACGAGCAGTACTTC
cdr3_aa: CASSEGQVSYEQYF

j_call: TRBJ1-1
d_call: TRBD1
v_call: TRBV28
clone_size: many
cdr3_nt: TGTGCCAGCAAGGACAGGGACTCTGAAGCTTTCTTT
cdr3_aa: CASKDRDSEAFF